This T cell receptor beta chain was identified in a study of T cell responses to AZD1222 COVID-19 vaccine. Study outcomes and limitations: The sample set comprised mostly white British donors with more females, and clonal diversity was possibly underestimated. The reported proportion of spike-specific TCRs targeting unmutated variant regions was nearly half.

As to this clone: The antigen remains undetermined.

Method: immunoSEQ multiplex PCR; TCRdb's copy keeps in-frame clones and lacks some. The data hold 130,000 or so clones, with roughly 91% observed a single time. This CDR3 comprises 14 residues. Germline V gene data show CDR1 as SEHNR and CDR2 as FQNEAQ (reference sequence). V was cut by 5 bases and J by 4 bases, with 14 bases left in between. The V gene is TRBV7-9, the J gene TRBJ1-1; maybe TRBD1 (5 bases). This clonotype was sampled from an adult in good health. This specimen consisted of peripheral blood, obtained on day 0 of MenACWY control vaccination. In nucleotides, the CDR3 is TGTGCCAGCAGCCGATCTGACAGTTTCACTGAAGCTTTCTTT. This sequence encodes CASSRSDSFTEAFF. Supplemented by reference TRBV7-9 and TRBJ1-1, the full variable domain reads DTGVSQNPRHKITKRGQNVTFRCDPISEHNRLYWYRQTLGQGPEFLTYFQNEAQLEKSRLLSDRFSAERPKGSFSTLEIQRTEQGDSAMYLCASSRSDSFTEAFFGQGTRLTVV.